A selection of T cell receptor beta chains follows, all from one sample in a study of blood T cell repertoires in COVID-19. Only in-frame clones appear in the TCRdb table, and some are missing; sequencing was by immunoSEQ multiplex PCR. The sample has approximately 200,000 clones; 87% are singletons. The sample consisted of peripheral blood. The receptor set was obtained from a man in his 60s who had recovered from COVID-19. Each CDR3 is given with its conserved first and last residue. The D gene is left open where the match is weak. Size is omitted from some rows. Given values are once, few, many or a class for expanded clones.

D: .
size: once
V: TRBV30
J: TRBJ1-5
DNA: TGTGCCTGGAGCGAACAGGGAAATCAGCCCCAGCATTTT
CDR3: CAWSEQGNQPQHF

D: TRBD1
size: .
V: TRBV4-1
J: TRBJ1-5
DNA: TGCGCCAGCAGCCTCACAGGGGGCGATCAGCCCCAGCATTTT
CDR3: CASSLTGGDQPQHF

D: TRBD1
size: .
V: TRBV9
J: TRBJ1-1
DNA: TGTGCCAGCAGCGTCCGGACAGGGGGCACTGAAGCTTTCTTT
CDR3: CASSVRTGGTEAFF

D: .
size: .
V: TRBV28
J: TRBJ1-3
DNA: TGTGCCACCCGTGGAGGGGTGGCCGGAAACACCATATATTTT
CDR3: CATRGGVAGNTIYF

D: TRBD1
size: .
V: TRBV18
J: TRBJ2-7
DNA: TGTGCCAGCTCACCGACCGAAGGGACAGGGATCTACGAGCAGTACTTC
CDR3: CASSPTEGTGIYEQYF

D: TRBD2
size: .
V: TRBV7-3
J: TRBJ2-1
DNA: TGTGCCAGCAGCTTACGGACTAGCAATGAGCAGTTCTTC
CDR3: CASSLRTSNEQFF

D: .
size: .
V: TRBV19
J: TRBJ2-7
DNA: TGTGCCAGTAGTATAGGGGGACTCCCGAGCTCCTACGAGCAGTACTTC
CDR3: CASSIGGLPSSYEQYF

D: .
size: .
V: TRBV10-3
J: TRBJ1-1
DNA: TGTGCCATCAGACGCCAACCTTCAAGCAACACTGAAGCTTTCTTT
CDR3: CAIRRQPSSNTEAFF

D: .
size: .
V: TRBV11-3
J: TRBJ2-3
DNA: TGTGCCAGCAGCTTAAGCTCCGGAGGGGATACGCAGTATTTT
CDR3: CASSLSSGGDTQYF

D: .
size: .
V: TRBV7-3
J: TRBJ1-1
DNA: TGTGCCAGCAGCCCGACGAGGGCATCCACTGAAGCTTTCTTT
CDR3: CASSPTRASTEAFF

D: .
size: once
V: TRBV18
J: TRBJ1-1
DNA: TGTGCCAGCTCACCAGGGCAACAGTTTGAAGCTTTCTTT
CDR3: CASSPGQQFEAFF

D: TRBD1
size: .
V: TRBV6-1
J: TRBJ2-5
DNA: TGTGCCAGCAGTGAACCGGGACAGGGGAAAGAGACCCAGTACTTC
CDR3: CASSEPGQGKETQYF

D: TRBD2
size: .
V: TRBV9
J: TRBJ2-1
DNA: TGTGCCAGCAGCGTCGGGACTAGCGGGATCCAGGGGGAGCAGTTCTTC
CDR3: CASSVGTSGIQGEQFF

D: TRBD2
size: .
V: TRBV6-1
J: TRBJ2-7
DNA: TGTGCCAGCAGTGAAGCTCCCCCTCTAAATTTGGGCGGGAGCCACGAGCAGTACTTC
CDR3: CASSEAPPLNLGGSHEQYF

D: TRBD1
size: .
V: TRBV5-4
J: TRBJ2-5
DNA: TGTGCCAGCAGCCAGGACAGGGGCATGGAGACCCAGTACTTC
CDR3: CASSQDRGMETQYF

D: .
size: .
V: TRBV7-2
J: TRBJ2-2
DNA: TGTGCCAGCAGCGCCGGGACTCCGAACACCGGGGAGCTGTTTTTT
CDR3: CASSAGTPNTGELFF